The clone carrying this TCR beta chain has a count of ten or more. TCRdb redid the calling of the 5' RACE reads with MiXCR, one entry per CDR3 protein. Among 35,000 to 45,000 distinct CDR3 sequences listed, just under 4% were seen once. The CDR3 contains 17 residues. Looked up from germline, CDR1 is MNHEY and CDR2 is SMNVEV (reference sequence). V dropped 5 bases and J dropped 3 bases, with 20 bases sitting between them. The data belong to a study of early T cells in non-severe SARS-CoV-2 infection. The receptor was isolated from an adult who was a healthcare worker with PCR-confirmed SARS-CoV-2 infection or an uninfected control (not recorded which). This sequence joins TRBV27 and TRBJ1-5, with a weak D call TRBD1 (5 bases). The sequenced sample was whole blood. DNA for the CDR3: TGTGCCAGCAGTCCTATACGCACCGGGGGACTCAATCAGCCCCAGCATTTT. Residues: CASSPIRTGGLNQPQHF.